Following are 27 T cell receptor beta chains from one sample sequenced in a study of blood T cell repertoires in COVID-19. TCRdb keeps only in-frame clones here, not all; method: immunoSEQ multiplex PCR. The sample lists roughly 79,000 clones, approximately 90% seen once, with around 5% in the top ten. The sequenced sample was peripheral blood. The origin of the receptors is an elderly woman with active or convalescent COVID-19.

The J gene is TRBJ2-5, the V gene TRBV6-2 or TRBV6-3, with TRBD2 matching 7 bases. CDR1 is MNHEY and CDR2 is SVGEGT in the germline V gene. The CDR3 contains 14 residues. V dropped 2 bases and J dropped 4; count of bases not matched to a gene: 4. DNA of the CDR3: TGTGCCAGCAGTTACATAGTAGCGGGAGAGACCCAGTACTTC. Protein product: CASSYIVAGETQYF.

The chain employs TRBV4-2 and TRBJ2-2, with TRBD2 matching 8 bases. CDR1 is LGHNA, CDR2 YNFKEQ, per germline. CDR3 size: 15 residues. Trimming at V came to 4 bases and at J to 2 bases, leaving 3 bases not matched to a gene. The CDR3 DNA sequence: TGTGCCAGCAGCCTCGGGGGGGCAAACACCGGGGAGCTGTTTTTT. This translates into CASSLGGANTGELFF.

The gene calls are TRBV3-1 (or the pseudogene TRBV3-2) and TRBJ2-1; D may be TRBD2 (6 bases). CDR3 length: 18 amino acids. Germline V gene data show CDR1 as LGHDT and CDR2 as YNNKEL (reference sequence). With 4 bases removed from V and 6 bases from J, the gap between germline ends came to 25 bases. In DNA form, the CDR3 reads TGTGCCAGCAGCCGCGCCTCGGGGGTGACTAAGGTGTCCAATGAGCAGTTCTTC. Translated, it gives CASSRASGVTKVSNEQFF.

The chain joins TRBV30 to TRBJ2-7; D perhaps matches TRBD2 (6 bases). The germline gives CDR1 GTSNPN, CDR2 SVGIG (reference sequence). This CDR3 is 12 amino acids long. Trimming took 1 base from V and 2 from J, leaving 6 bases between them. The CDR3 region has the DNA TGTGCCTGGAGTGGGGGGGCCTACGAGCAGTACTTC. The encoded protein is CAWSGGAYEQYF.

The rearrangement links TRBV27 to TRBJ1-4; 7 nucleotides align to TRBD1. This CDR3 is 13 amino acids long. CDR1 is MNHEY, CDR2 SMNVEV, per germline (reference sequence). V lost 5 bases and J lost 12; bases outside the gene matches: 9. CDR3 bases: TGTGCCAGCAGTACCCGACAGGGCTGGGAACTGTTTTTT. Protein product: CASSTRQGWELFF.

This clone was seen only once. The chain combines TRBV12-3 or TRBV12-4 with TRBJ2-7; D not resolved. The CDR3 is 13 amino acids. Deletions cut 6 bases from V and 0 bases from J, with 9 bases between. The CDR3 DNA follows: TGTGCCAGCAGCCGTCTCAGCTCCTACGAGCAGTACTTC. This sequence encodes CASSRLSSYEQYF.

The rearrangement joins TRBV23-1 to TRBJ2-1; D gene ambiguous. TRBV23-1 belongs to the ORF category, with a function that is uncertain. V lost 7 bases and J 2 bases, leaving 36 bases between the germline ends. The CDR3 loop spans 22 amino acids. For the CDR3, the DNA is TGCGCCAGCATCAAACGTACCAAATCATCCGCAGTTCCAGGAACGACCTACAATGAGCAGTTCTTC. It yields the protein CASIKRTKSSAVPGTTYNEQFF.

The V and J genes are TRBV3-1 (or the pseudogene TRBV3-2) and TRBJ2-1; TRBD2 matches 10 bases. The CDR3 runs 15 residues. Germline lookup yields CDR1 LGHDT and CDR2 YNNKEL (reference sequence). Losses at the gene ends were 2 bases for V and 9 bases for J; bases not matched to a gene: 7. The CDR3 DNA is TGTGCCAGCAGCCAACTCATTAGCGGGGGGACTGAGCAGTTCTTC. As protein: CASSQLISGGTEQFF.

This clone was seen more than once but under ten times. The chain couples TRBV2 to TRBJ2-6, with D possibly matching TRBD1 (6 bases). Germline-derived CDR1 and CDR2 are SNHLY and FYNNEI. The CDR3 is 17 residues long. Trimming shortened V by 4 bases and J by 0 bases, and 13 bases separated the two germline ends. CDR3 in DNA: TGTGCCAGCAGTGGACAGGCCTTGTCCTCTGGGGCCAACGTCCTGACTTTC. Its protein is CASSGQALSSGANVLTF.

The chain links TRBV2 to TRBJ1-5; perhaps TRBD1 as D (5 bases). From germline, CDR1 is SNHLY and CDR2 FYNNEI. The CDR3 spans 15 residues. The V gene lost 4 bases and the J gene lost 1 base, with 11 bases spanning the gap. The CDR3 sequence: CASSGGGLSNQPQHF. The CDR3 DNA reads TGTGCCAGCAGTGGGGGGGGACTCAGCAATCAGCCCCAGCATTTT.

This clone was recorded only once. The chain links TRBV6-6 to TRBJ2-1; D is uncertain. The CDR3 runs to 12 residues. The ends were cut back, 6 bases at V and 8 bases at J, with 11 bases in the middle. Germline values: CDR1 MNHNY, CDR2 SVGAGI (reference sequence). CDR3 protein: CASRRGRYEQFF. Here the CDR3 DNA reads TGTGCCAGCAGGCGCGGAAGATATGAGCAGTTCTTC.

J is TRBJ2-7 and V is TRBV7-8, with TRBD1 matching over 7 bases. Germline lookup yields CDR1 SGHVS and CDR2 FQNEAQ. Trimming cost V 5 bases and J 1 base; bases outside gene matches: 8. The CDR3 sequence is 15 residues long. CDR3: CASSARDSGSYEQYF. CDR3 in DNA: TGTGCCAGCAGCGCCCGGGACAGTGGATCCTACGAGCAGTACTTC.

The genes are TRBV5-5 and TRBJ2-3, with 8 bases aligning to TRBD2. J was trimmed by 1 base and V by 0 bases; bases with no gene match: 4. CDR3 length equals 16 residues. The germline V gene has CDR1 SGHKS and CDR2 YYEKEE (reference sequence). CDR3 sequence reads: CASSLGIGGGTDTQYF. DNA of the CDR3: TGTGCCAGCAGCTTGGGGATCGGGGGGGGCACAGATACGCAGTATTTT.

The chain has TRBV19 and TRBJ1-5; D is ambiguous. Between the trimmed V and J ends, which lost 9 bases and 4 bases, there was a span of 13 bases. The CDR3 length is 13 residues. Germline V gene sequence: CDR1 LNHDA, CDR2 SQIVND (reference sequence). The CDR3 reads CARREQINQPQHF. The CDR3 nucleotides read TGTGCCAGGCGGGAGCAAATTAATCAGCCCCAGCATTTT.

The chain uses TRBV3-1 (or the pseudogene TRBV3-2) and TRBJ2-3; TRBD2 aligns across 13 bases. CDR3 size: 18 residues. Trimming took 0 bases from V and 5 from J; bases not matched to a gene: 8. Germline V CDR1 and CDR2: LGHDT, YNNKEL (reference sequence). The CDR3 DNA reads TGTGCCAGCAGCCAAGATAGGACTAGCGGGGGAGGTGGAGATACGCAGTATTTT. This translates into CASSQDRTSGGGGDTQYF.

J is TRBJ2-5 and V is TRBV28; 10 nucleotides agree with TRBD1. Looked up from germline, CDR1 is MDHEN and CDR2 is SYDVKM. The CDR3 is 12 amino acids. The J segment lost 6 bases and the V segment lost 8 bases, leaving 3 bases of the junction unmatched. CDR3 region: CASWTGGKTQYF. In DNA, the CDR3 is TGTGCCAGCTGGACAGGGGGGAAGACCCAGTACTTC.

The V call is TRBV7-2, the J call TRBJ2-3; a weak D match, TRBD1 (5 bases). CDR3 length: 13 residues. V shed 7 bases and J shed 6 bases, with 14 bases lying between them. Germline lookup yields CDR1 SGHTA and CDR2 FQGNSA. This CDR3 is CASTSGPYDTQYF. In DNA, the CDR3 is TGTGCCAGCACCTCAGGGCCTTACGATACGCAGTATTTT.

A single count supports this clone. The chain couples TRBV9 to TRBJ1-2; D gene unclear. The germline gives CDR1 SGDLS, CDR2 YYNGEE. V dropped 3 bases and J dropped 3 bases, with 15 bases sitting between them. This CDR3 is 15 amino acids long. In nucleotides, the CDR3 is TGTGCCAGCAGCGCTCCCCCGAGGCAGTACTATGGCTACACCTTC. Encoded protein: CASSAPPRQYYGYTF.

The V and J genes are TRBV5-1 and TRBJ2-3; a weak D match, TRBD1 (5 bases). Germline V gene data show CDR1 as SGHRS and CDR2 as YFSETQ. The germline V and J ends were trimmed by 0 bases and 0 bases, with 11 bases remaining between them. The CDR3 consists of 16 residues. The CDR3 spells CASSLGRGSSTDTQYF. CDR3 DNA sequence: TGCGCCAGCAGCTTGGGAAGGGGCTCGAGCACAGATACGCAGTATTTT. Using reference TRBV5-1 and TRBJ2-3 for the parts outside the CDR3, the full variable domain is KAGVTQTPRYLIKTRGQQVTLSCSPISGHRSVSWYQQTPGQGLQFLFEYFSETQRNKGNFPGRFSGRQFSNSRSEMNVSTLELGDSALYLCASSLGRGSSTDTQYFGPGTRLTVL.

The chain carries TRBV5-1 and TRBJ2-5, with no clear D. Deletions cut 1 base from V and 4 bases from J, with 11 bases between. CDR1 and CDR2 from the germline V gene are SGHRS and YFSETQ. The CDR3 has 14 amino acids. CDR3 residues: CASSLRSSRETQYF. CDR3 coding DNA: TGCGCCAGCAGCTTGAGGAGTTCAAGAGAGACCCAGTACTTC. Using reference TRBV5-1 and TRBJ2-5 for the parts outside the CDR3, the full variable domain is KAGVTQTPRYLIKTRGQQVTLSCSPISGHRSVSWYQQTPGQGLQFLFEYFSETQRNKGNFPGRFSGRQFSNSRSEMNVSTLELGDSALYLCASSLRSSRETQYFGPGTRLLVL.

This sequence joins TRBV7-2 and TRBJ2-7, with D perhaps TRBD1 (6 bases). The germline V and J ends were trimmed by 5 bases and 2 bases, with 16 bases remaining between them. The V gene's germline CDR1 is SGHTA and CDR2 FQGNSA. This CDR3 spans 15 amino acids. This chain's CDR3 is CASSTARTEAYEQYF. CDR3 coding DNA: TGTGCCAGCAGCACTGCTAGGACAGAGGCCTACGAGCAGTACTTC.

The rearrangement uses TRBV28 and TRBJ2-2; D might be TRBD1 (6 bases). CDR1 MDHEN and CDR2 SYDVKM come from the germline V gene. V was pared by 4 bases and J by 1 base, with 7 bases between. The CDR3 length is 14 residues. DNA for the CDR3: TGTGCCAGCAGTTCGACAGGGAACACCGGGGAGCTGTTTTTT. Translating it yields CASSSTGNTGELFF.

DNA for the CDR3: TGTGCCAGCTCTCCTAACAGGTATCTGAACACTGAAGCTTTCTTT. It is translated as CASSPNRYLNTEAFF. The chain joins TRBV18 to TRBJ1-1; a possible D gene is TRBD1 (5 bases). The germline V and J ends were trimmed by 6 bases and 0 bases, with 14 bases remaining between them. Germline V gene data show CDR1 as KGHSH and CDR2 as LQKENI. The CDR3 totals 15 residues.

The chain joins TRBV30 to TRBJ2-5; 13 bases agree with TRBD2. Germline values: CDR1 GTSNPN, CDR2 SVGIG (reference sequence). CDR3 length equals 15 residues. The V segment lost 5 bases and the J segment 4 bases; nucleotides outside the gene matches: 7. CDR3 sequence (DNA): TGTGCCTGGGCCCTCGGACTAGCGGGAGCAGAGACCCAGTACTTC. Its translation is CAWALGLAGAETQYF.

This chain's CDR3 is CASSRGLAGDGQYF. CDR3 coding DNA: TGTGCCAGCAGCCGGGGACTAGCGGGGGATGGGCAGTACTTC. This chain connects TRBV9 to TRBJ2-7; 14 bases map to TRBD2. V dropped 4 bases and J dropped 9; count of bases not matched to a gene: 6. This CDR3 has 14 amino acids. Per the germline V gene, CDR1 is SGDLS and CDR2 is YYNGEE.

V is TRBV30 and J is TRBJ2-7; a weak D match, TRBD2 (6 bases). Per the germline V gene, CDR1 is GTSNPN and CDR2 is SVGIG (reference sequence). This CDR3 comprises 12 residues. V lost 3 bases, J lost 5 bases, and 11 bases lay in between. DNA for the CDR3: TGTGCCTGGAGGTTGGGGGGTAACGAGCAGTACTTC. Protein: CAWRLGGNEQYF.

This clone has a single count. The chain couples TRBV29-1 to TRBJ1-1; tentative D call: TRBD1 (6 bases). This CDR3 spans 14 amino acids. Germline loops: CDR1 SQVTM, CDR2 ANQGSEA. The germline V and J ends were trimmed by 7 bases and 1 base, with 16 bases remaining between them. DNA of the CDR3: TGCAGCGCCGGACGGACAGTCACGAACACTGAAGCTTTCTTT. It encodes CSAGRTVTNTEAFF.